Presented here are 25 T cell receptor beta chains from one specimen sequenced in a study of Ad26.COV2.S vaccination and SARS-CoV-2 variants (dated by TCRdb to 2020 to 2023). The sample's treatment or condition, from its label and the paper: around 19 received Ad26.COV2.S at low or high dose, single or two shots; roughly five received placebo; per-sample allocation not given. Repertoires of vaccine and placebo recipients were sequenced from samples taken on day 63 after the first injection. The method behind the library was the immunoSEQ multiplex PCR assay. Held by TCRdb, this immuneACCESS table contains in-frame sequences only and omits some clones. Under half of the omission traces to an unresolved V gene where checked; the cause of the rest is unknown. This sample lists 440,000 or so clones; about 89% were detected once. Clones ranked in the top ten supply about 1.5% of the sample. Here the sequenced sample was peripheral blood, taken in a trial of Ad26.COV2.S vaccine versus placebo. These receptor sequences come from a person aged 18-60 years who received the Ad26.COV2.S COVID-19 vaccine or a placebo.

This clone occurred once. The V gene is TRBV2, the J gene TRBJ2-1; possibly TRBD1 or TRBD2 for D (6 bases each). Germline V CDR1 and CDR2: SNHLY, FYNNEI. V was trimmed by 4 bases and J by 6 bases, leaving 16 bases between them. This CDR3 has 15 residues. CDR3 region: CASSGVGGPSNEQFF. CDR3 coding DNA: TGTGCCAGCAGTGGAGTGGGGGGCCCCTCCAATGAGCAGTTCTTC.

The chain employs TRBV6-5 and TRBJ1-5; D may be TRBD1 (5 bases). The CDR3 has 12 amino acids. Germline values: CDR1 MNHEY, CDR2 SVGAGI. Deletions cut 6 bases from V and 7 bases from J, with 10 bases between. CDR3 DNA: TGTGCCAGCAGAAACAGGAACCAGCCCCAGCATTTT. Translation gives CASRNRNQPQHF.

V is TRBV10-3 and J is TRBJ1-2; 8 bases are shared with TRBD1. The CDR3 is 12 residues long. V was clipped by 6 bases and J by 9 bases; unmatched bases: 6. The germline V gene encodes CDR1 ENHRY and CDR2 SYGVKD. The CDR3 region has the DNA TGTGCCATCAGGGACAGGGCGTTATGCTACACCTTC. Its protein product is CAIRDRALCYTF.

The V and J genes are TRBV5-1 and TRBJ1-2, with TRBD1 matching 7 bases. The CDR3 length is 14 residues. J was trimmed by 8 bases and V by 1 base; bases with no gene match: 8. Germline V lookup: CDR1 SGHRS, CDR2 YFSETQ. CDR3 nucleotides: TGCGCCAGCAGCTTGATCGGGGGGACAGAAGGCTACACCTTC. This encodes CASSLIGGTEGYTF.

In this sample, this clone turned up once. The genes are TRBV11-2 and TRBJ1-5; D perhaps matches TRBD1 (6 bases). The CDR3 is 16 residues long. Trimming stripped 6 bases from V and 3 bases from J, with 18 bases between. The germline CDR1 and CDR2 sequences are SGHAT and FQNNGV. The CDR3 is CASSLNSGTHNQPQHF. CDR3 bases: TGTGCCAGCAGTCTAAATTCCGGGACACACAATCAGCCCCAGCATTTT.

The chain recombines TRBV2 with TRBJ1-6; tentative D call: TRBD1 (5 bases). The length of the CDR3 is 13 residues. Germline assignment: CDR1 SNHLY and CDR2 FYNNEI. V was pared by 7 bases and J by 5 bases, with 9 bases between. This CDR3 reads CASIGGDNSPLHF. The CDR3 bases are TGTGCCAGCATTGGAGGGGATAATTCACCCCTCCACTTT.

This chain connects TRBV15 to TRBJ2-1; 9 bases are shared with TRBD2. Germline-derived CDR1 and CDR2 are LNHNV and YYDKDF (reference sequence). The CDR3 is made up of 19 amino acids. V lost 0 bases and J lost 8; bases outside the gene matches: 17. Here the CDR3 reads CATSRDGIWREGRVYEQFF. The CDR3 nucleotides are TGTGCCACCAGCAGAGATGGAATATGGCGGGAGGGCCGGGTGTATGAGCAGTTCTTC.

About this clone: One end of the junction does not line up with germline, which may come from a read error. The V and J genes are TRBV5-1 and TRBJ2-7, with 7 bases matching TRBD1. The CDR3 consists of 19 residues. Germline V lookup: CDR1 SGHRS, CDR2 YFSETQ. CDR3 in DNA: TGCGCCAGCAGCTTGCGCAACCACGCATGGGGACAGCGCTCCAACGAGCAGTACTTC. Its translation: CASSLRNHAWGQRSNEQYF.

The rearrangement uses TRBV7-9 and TRBJ2-4; 9 bases align to TRBD1. The CDR3 runs to 15 residues. Per germline, CDR1 SEHNR and CDR2 FQNEAQ (reference sequence). The ends lost 3 bases at V and 9 bases at J; junction bases unmatched: 9. This chain's CDR3 is CASSLSGQGPPIQYF. The CDR3 DNA is TGTGCCAGCAGCTTGAGCGGACAGGGGCCGCCCATTCAGTACTTC.

The chain carries TRBV15 and TRBJ1-1, with D possibly being TRBD1 (6 bases). CDR1 is LNHNV, CDR2 YYDKDF, per germline (reference sequence). V was pared by 0 bases and J by 1 base, with 15 bases between. The CDR3 contains 17 residues. The CDR3 reads CATSRDGLGRGNTEAFF. The CDR3 DNA reads as TGTGCCACCAGCAGAGATGGGCTGGGCAGGGGGAACACTGAAGCTTTCTTT.

The J gene is TRBJ1-1, the V gene TRBV11-3, with D possibly matching TRBD1 (5 bases). This CDR3 comprises 13 residues. Germline lookup yields CDR1 SGHNT and CDR2 YENEEA. V shed 1 base and J shed 5 bases, with 8 bases lying between them. CDR3 sequence reads: CASSLGEGTEAFF. The CDR3 DNA reads TGTGCCAGCAGCTTAGGCGAGGGGACTGAAGCTTTCTTT.

The chain recombines TRBV6-1 with TRBJ2-7, with D tentatively TRBD1 or TRBD2 (5 bases each). CDR3 size: 14 residues. Looked up from germline, CDR1 is MNHNS and CDR2 is SASEGT. Deletions cut 6 bases from V and 2 bases from J, with 14 bases between. The CDR3 DNA follows: TGTGCCAGCAGCCATTTGGGGACGGCCTACGAGCAGTACTTC. Its protein is CASSHLGTAYEQYF.

The chain carries TRBV6-5 and TRBJ2-2, with 8 nucleotides matching TRBD1. CDR1 and CDR2 (germline): MNHEY, SVGAGI. The CDR3 consists of 15 residues. V shed 8 bases and J 2 bases; nucleotides not matched to a gene: 7. The CDR3, as DNA: TGTGCCAGCGACGCCGGACAGGGTAACACCGGGGAGCTGTTTTTT. Amino acids: CASDAGQGNTGELFF.

The rearrangement uses TRBV28 and TRBJ1-1, with no clear D. This CDR3 has 14 residues. CDR1 is MDHEN, CDR2 SYDVKM, per germline. V lost 2 bases, J lost 7 bases, and 14 bases lay in between. In DNA, the CDR3 is TGTGCCAGCAGTTTACGGCAGACAAATAATGAAGCTTTCTTT. Its translation: CASSLRQTNNEAFF.

The gene calls are TRBV11-1 and TRBJ2-1, with D possibly matching TRBD1 (6 bases). V lost 3 bases and J lost 10, with 13 bases in between. The CDR3 has 13 residues. Germline-derived CDR1 and CDR2 are SGHAT and FQDESV (reference sequence). CDR3 loop: CASSFQQGLEQFF. The CDR3 DNA reads TGTGCCAGCAGCTTTCAGCAGGGGCTCGAGCAGTTCTTC.

The CDR3 here is CASSSRQYPDTQYF. The CDR3 DNA sequence: TGTGCCAGCTCATCCAGACAGTACCCAGATACGCAGTATTTT. The chain has TRBV18 and TRBJ2-3, with D maybe TRBD1 (5 bases). Germline V lookup: CDR1 KGHSH, CDR2 LQKENI. Trimming cost V 5 bases and J 4 bases, with 13 bases left between them. The CDR3 extends over 14 amino acids.

This rearrangement joins TRBV7-9 to TRBJ2-3, with D tentatively TRBD2 (6 bases). This CDR3 contains 15 residues. Germline CDR1 reads SEHNR; CDR2 reads FQNEAQ (reference sequence). Deletions cut 6 bases from V and 1 base from J, with 14 bases between. The CDR3 loop reads CASSLHTGGTDTQYF. For the CDR3, the DNA is TGTGCCAGCAGTTTGCACACGGGGGGCACAGATACGCAGTATTTT.

This chain links TRBV15 with TRBJ2-1, with D perhaps matching TRBD1 (6 bases). Germline V CDR1 and CDR2: LNHNV, YYDKDF (reference sequence). This CDR3 contains 15 residues. The V end was cut by 9 bases, the J end by 0 bases, with 15 bases between. The CDR3 DNA follows: TGTGCCACGAATCCGGACAGAAGCTCCTACAATGAGCAGTTCTTC. Protein: CATNPDRSSYNEQFF.

V gene TRBV4-2 combines with J gene TRBJ1-4; D is unclear. This CDR3 has 17 amino acids. Germline loops: CDR1 LGHNA, CDR2 YNFKEQ. The germline V and J ends were trimmed by 1 base and 0 bases, with 12 bases remaining between them. The CDR3 nucleotides are TGTGCCAGCAGCCAAGCGCTCCGGTCCGCAACTAATGAAAAACTGTTTTTT. Its translation is CASSQALRSATNEKLFF.

This chain connects TRBV6-5 to TRBJ1-2, with D possibly TRBD1 on 6 matching bases. V lost 4 bases and J lost 2, with 8 bases in between. The germline V gene encodes CDR1 MNHEY and CDR2 SVGAGI. The CDR3 extends over 13 amino acids. The CDR3 loop reads CASSSGVNYGYTF. CDR3 bases: TGTGCCAGCAGTTCAGGGGTGAACTATGGCTACACCTTC.

The chain uses TRBV27 and TRBJ2-7; D is perhaps TRBD2 (6 bases). Germline values: CDR1 MNHEY, CDR2 SMNVEV (reference sequence). CDR3 size: 13 residues. V was trimmed by 3 bases and J by 2 bases, leaving 8 bases between them. The DNA of the CDR3 is TGTGCCAGCAGTTTGCGGGGTCCCTACGAGCAGTACTTC. As protein: CASSLRGPYEQYF.

V is TRBV19 and J is TRBJ1-5; 8 positions match TRBD1. This CDR3 spans 15 amino acids. The germline V gene has CDR1 LNHDA and CDR2 SQIVND (reference sequence). Losses at the gene ends were 3 bases for V and 6 bases for J; bases not matched to a gene: 7. CDR3 sequence (DNA): TGTGCCAGTAGTATTGGGGGACAGGTAGTTCAGCCCCAGCATTTT. The encoded protein is CASSIGGQVVQPQHF. Drawing the rest from reference TRBV19 and TRBJ1-5, the complete variable domain is DGGITQSPKYLFRKEGQNVTLSCEQNLNHDAMYWYRQDPGQGLRLIYYSQIVNDFQKGDIAEGYSVSREKKESFPLTVTSAQKNPTAFYLCASSIGGQVVQPQHFGDGTRLSIL.

The chain recombines TRBV9 with TRBJ2-1; 11 bases are shared with TRBD2. Germline-derived CDR1 and CDR2 are SGDLS and YYNGEE. Losses at the gene ends were 3 bases for V and 2 bases for J; bases not matched to a gene: 4. The CDR3 has 16 residues. In DNA, the CDR3 is TGTGCCAGCAGCGCCTGGGGACTAGCGGCCTACAATGAGCAGTTCTTC. This gives the protein CASSAWGLAAYNEQFF.

The CDR3 protein is CASSEVGNQPQHF. The CDR3 nucleotides read TGTGCCAGCAGCGAAGTAGGAAATCAGCCCCAGCATTTT. This chain joins TRBV4-2 and TRBJ1-5, with unresolved D. The length of the CDR3 is 13 residues. CDR1 is LGHNA, CDR2 YNFKEQ, per germline. The ends were cut back, 5 bases at V and 4 bases at J, with 9 bases in the middle.

The gene calls are TRBV9 and TRBJ2-2; 8 positions match TRBD2. This CDR3 is built from 16 residues. Losses at the gene ends were 5 bases for V and 5 bases for J; bases not matched to a gene: 11. The V gene's germline CDR1 is SGDLS and CDR2 YYNGEE. CDR3 sequence reads: CASSDRAGVMTGELFF. DNA of the CDR3: TGTGCCAGCAGTGACAGAGCGGGGGTGATGACCGGGGAGCTGTTTTTT.